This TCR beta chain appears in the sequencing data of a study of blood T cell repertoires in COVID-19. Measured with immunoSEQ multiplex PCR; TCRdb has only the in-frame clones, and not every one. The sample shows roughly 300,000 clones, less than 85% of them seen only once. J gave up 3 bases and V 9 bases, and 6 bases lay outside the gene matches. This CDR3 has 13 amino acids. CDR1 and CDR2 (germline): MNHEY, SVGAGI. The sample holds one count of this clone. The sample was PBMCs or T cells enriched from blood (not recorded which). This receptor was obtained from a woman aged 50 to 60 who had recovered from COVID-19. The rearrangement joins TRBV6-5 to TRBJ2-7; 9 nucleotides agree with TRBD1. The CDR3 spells CASSGTGIYEQYF. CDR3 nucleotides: TGTGCCAGTTCCGGGACAGGGATCTACGAGCAGTACTTC.